This T cell receptor beta chain is drawn from a study of T cell changes during pregnancy in multiple sclerosis. Using immunoSEQ multiplex PCR, the repertoire was profiled, and TCRdb retains in-frame clones only, with some absent. The table has roughly 35,000 clones, 90% seen once. This CDR3 has 15 residues. The V segment lost 4 bases and the J segment 4 bases; nucleotides outside the gene matches: 8. Germline CDR1 is MNHNS and CDR2 is SASEGT. This TCR was sampled from a female donor with multiple sclerosis, enrolled in a pregnancy study. This chain connects TRBV6-1 to TRBJ2-5, with 8 bases aligning to TRBD1. This sample comprised CD8+ T cells from peripheral blood mononuclear cells, obtained in the first trimester of pregnancy. CDR3 nucleotides: TGTGCCAGCAGTGGTGGGGCAGGGGGCTCAGAGACCCAGTACTTC. Its protein product is CASSGGAGGSETQYF.